The T cell receptor beta chain under discussion was sequenced for a study of cytomegalovirus exposure and HLA in healthy donors. In the study overall: The approximately 610 first-cohort repertoires shared a platform with the approximately 110 validation repertoires, as reported in a later analysis. Regarding the study as a whole: Investigators reported 150 to 200 TCR beta chains as tied to cytomegalovirus. Three of the chains that were CMV-associated were confirmed in vitro to be specific for CMV antigens.

The donors were part of the validation cohort of 120 subjects. That cohort was separate from the first cohort, which comprised 500 to 700 subjects. The trim removed 1 base at V and 7 bases at J, leaving 6 bases unmatched. This CDR3 has 15 residues. CDR1 is SGHTA, CDR2 FQGNSA, per germline. Comments on this clone: The antigen remains undetermined.

Data came from immunoSEQ multiplex PCR; TCRdb stores just in-frame clones and leaves some out. Of around 49,000 clones in the sample, almost 95% were seen once. The rearrangement uses TRBV7-2 and TRBJ2-2, with 7 bases matching TRBD2. The sample consisted of PBMCs. This clonotype was obtained from a man younger than 35 in good health and CMV-seronegative. The CDR3 DNA is TGTGCCAGCAGCTTAGTGGCGGGAGTGGGCGGGGAGCTGTTTTTT. Amino acid sequence: CASSLVAGVGGELFF.